This T cell receptor (beta chain) was retrieved from a study of regulatory T cells in long-lasting Graves disease. This clonotype was seen ten or more times. Its antigen is currently unknown. V dropped 5 bases and J dropped 5; count of bases not matched to a gene: 16. This CDR3 contains 19 residues. Germline V lookup: CDR1 KGHDR, CDR2 SFDVKD. General observations from the study: Owing to a sample size that was small, accuracy may have been reduced. For persistent Graves' patients, TCR diversity was lower than for newly diagnosed ones. Persistent disease preferred TRBV28, TRBJ1-2 and TRBJ2-5; new disease, TRBV20-1 and TRBJ2-1.

The time point here: newly diagnosed GD, antithyroid drugs for less than 3 months. Scientists built the TCR library using RNA that was extracted from PBMCs. Researchers made TCR beta libraries by using iRepertoire HTBI primers and running Arm-PCR on CDR3 regions. TCRdb analysed the multiplex PCR reads with MiXCR anew, one entry per CDR3 protein. The data contain around 450,000 distinct CDR3 sequences, approximately 15% of them singletons. The data were also submitted as part of a second study, on T cells in Graves' hyperthyroidism and ophthalmopathy. As that study records: Patients aged 18 to 65 had newly diagnosed hyperthyroidism lasting under 2 months.

The TCR comes from a woman in her thirties or forties with Graves disease. V and J are TRBV24-1 and TRBJ2-5; the match to TRBD2 covers 13 bases. The sequences come from peripheral blood mononuclear cells (PBMCs), collected at new diagnosis, from a patient treated with antithyroid drugs. CDR3 sequence (DNA): TGTGCCACCAGTGTTCCATCAGGCACTAGCGGGAGGGCGATGGAGACCCAGTACTTC. Residues: CATSVPSGTSGRAMETQYF.